The next 3 T cell receptor beta chains were all read from a single sample in a study of blood T cell repertoires in COVID-19. Clones were sequenced by immunoSEQ multiplex PCR, and TCRdb holds only the in-frame ones, with some missing. The table has about 290,000 clones, 85% to 90% seen once. Sequenced sample: peripheral blood. These receptors were obtained from a man aged 35-49 years with acute or convalescent COVID-19.

The gene calls are TRBV30 and TRBJ2-3; no definite D call. CDR1 and CDR2 (germline): GTSNPN, SVGIG (reference sequence). The CDR3 is made up of 11 amino acids. V dropped 5 bases and J dropped 4 bases, with 7 bases sitting between them. This CDR3 is CAWSLADTQYF. CDR3 nucleotides: TGTGCCTGGTCCTTAGCAGATACGCAGTATTTT.

This chain connects TRBV4-1 to TRBJ2-7; 7 nucleotides match TRBD1. CDR3 length: 15 residues. The trim removed 6 bases at V and 2 bases at J, leaving 10 bases unmatched. CDR1 and CDR2 (germline): MGHRA, YSYEKL. The CDR3 sequence is CASSPTGLGTYEQYF. The CDR3 DNA reads TGCGCCAGCAGTCCGACAGGGTTAGGAACCTACGAGCAGTACTTC.

The chain combines TRBV7-9 with TRBJ2-3, with TRBD1 matching 7 bases. The length of the CDR3 is 15 residues. J was trimmed by 4 bases and V by 4 bases; bases with no gene match: 8. Germline-derived CDR1 and CDR2 are SEHNR and FQNEAQ (reference sequence). The CDR3 nucleotides are TGTGCCAGCAGCTATCGACAGGGTTCTGCAGATACGCAGTATTTT. Its protein is CASSYRQGSADTQYF.